The 9 T cell receptor beta chains in this list originate from one sample, sequenced in a study of blood T cells in healthy people across ages. For the second PCR, which ran for about 6 to 11 cycles, a sample-barcoded 5' primer and a J-beta primer mix were used. MiXCR, applied by TCRdb to the 5' RACE reads, yields one record per CDR3 protein. This repertoire shows around 1,800,000 distinct CDR3 sequences, around 42% found once; its top ten account for under 30%. Sample: blood. These receptors were taken from a human donor in good health.

The gene calls are TRBV5-1 and TRBJ1-6, with no clear D. Germline CDR1 SGHRS, CDR2 YFSETQ. This CDR3 has 13 residues. V was trimmed by 0 bases and J by 11 bases, leaving 9 bases between them. In nucleotides, the CDR3 is TGCGCCAGCAGCTTGGCCGGGCGGCCACCCCTCCACTTT. Its translation is CASSLAGRPPLHF.

The rearrangement links TRBV9 to TRBJ1-3; D gene ambiguous. Between the trimmed V and J ends, which lost 4 bases and 4 bases, there was a span of 9 bases. Germline assignment: CDR1 SGDLS and CDR2 YYNGEE. This CDR3 contains 13 residues. CDR3: CASSLLTGNTIYF. The CDR3, as DNA: TGTGCCAGCAGCCTACTGACAGGAAACACCATATATTTT.

This chain links TRBV5-5 with TRBJ1-2, with D possibly being TRBD1 (5 bases). Germline CDR1 SGHKS, CDR2 YYEKEE (reference sequence). Trimming shortened V by 0 bases and J by 3 bases, and 12 bases separated the two germline ends. The CDR3 totals 15 residues. Here the CDR3 DNA reads TGTGCCAGCAGCTTGGTGCCAGGGCAGGACTATGGCTACACCTTC. This codes for CASSLVPGQDYGYTF.

This clonotype was seen a handful of times. V and J are TRBV25-1 and TRBJ2-3, with D tentatively TRBD1 (6 bases). The germline V gene encodes CDR1 MGHDK and CDR2 SYGVNS. The V gene lost 3 bases and the J gene lost 2 bases, with 12 bases spanning the gap. There are 15 residues in the CDR3. CDR3 loop: CASSDDRIHTDTQYF. The CDR3 bases are TGTGCCAGCAGTGACGACAGGATTCACACAGATACGCAGTATTTT.

The DNA of the CDR3 is TGTGCCAGCAGCTTGATGCTAGCAATGACCGGGGAGCTGTTTTTT. Its translation: CASSLMLAMTGELFF. The chain joins TRBV5-6 to TRBJ2-2; a weak D match, TRBD2 (5 bases). Germline V lookup: CDR1 SGHDT, CDR2 YYEEEE. This CDR3 spans 15 amino acids. V gave up 1 base and J gave up 5 bases, with 12 bases separating them.

The sample holds a few counts of this clonotype. The V call is TRBV6-4, the J call TRBJ1-2, with D tentatively TRBD1 (6 bases). V dropped 6 bases and J dropped 0 bases, with 29 bases sitting between them. The CDR3 loop spans 20 amino acids. CDR1 is MRHNA, CDR2 SNTAGT, per germline. CDR3 sequence reads: CASSPTSPGHRRTSNYGYTF. The CDR3 DNA reads TGTGCCAGCAGCCCAACTTCACCGGGACACCGGCGTACTTCTAACTATGGCTACACCTTC.

This clonotype has just a few counts. The chain carries TRBV12-3 or TRBV12-4 and TRBJ1-5; possibly TRBD1 for D (5 bases). The CDR3 is 15 amino acids. The V gene lost 2 bases and the J gene lost 5 bases, with 13 bases spanning the gap. The CDR3 DNA reads as TGTGCCAGCAGTTTATTTGGGGGTTTAGATCAGCCCCAGCATTTT. Encoded protein: CASSLFGGLDQPQHF.

The chain carries TRBV7-9 and TRBJ2-3; D gene unclear. The CDR3 covers 12 residues. CDR1 SEHNR and CDR2 FQNEAQ come from the germline V gene (reference sequence). Trimming removed 2 bases from V and 7 bases from J, with 7 bases in between. CDR3 in amino acids: CASSLHLYTQYF. In DNA form, the CDR3 reads TGTGCCAGCAGCTTACATCTGTATACGCAGTATTTT.

The chain joins TRBV7-9 to TRBJ2-3, with 7 bases matching TRBD1. Germline CDR1 SEHNR, CDR2 FQNEAQ (reference sequence). The trim removed 4 bases at V and 2 bases at J, leaving 9 bases unmatched. There are 16 residues in the CDR3. This CDR3 reads CASSSHGTEPTDTQYF. The CDR3, as DNA: TGTGCCAGCAGCTCCCACGGGACAGAGCCCACAGATACGCAGTATTTT.